This passage covers 24 T cell receptor beta chains from one sample sequenced in a study of OX40 agonist ivuxolimab in advanced cancers. Using immunoSEQ multiplex PCR, the repertoire was profiled, and TCRdb retains in-frame clones only, with some absent. The sample holds about 59,000 clones; 91% are singletons and the top ten take roughly 13%. Sequences were derived from CD4+ or CD8+ T cells sorted from blood, sampled in a trial of the OX40 agonist ivuxolimab. The receptors stem from an adult with an advanced solid tumor such as melanoma, head and neck, liver or kidney cancer.

The rearrangement links TRBV6-1 to TRBJ2-5, with TRBD1 as a possible D gene (6 bases). The ends were cut back, 6 bases at V and 5 bases at J, with 19 bases in the middle. The CDR3 contains 15 residues. Germline V gene lookup returns CDR1 MNHNS and CDR2 SASEGT. CDR3 sequence (DNA): TGTGCCAGCAGCCCAGACAGGACCGTAGGGGAGACCCAGTACTTC. Amino acids: CASSPDRTVGETQYF.

Comments on this clone: Other DNA sequences in this specimen translate into the identical CDR3. This sequence joins TRBV7-9 and TRBJ2-7; D possibly corresponds to TRBD2 (6 bases). The ends were cut back, 5 bases at V and 3 bases at J, with 8 bases in the middle. Germline CDR1 is SEHNR and CDR2 is FQNEAQ (reference sequence). This CDR3 contains 12 residues. CDR3 coding DNA: TGTGCCAGCAGCCCCGGGGGCTACGAGCAGTACTTC. Protein: CASSPGGYEQYF.

V usage is TRBV4-2 and J usage is TRBJ2-7; D may be TRBD1 (6 bases). The CDR3 extends over 19 amino acids. Germline V gives CDR1 LGHNA, CDR2 YNFKEQ. V was trimmed by 0 bases and J by 5 bases, leaving 26 bases between them. CDR3 sequence: CASSQEPLFLGGSGHEQYF. CDR3 coding DNA: TGTGCCAGCAGCCAAGAACCGCTATTTCTTGGGGGCAGCGGTCACGAGCAGTACTTC.

The rearrangement uses TRBV4-1 and TRBJ1-1; D gene uncertain. The CDR3 spans 14 residues. The germline V and J ends were trimmed by 3 bases and 1 base, with 9 bases remaining between them. CDR1 and CDR2 (germline): MGHRA, YSYEKL. CDR3 nucleotide sequence: TGCGCCAGCAGCCATAAGCTGGGGAACACTGAAGCTTTCTTT. Protein product: CASSHKLGNTEAFF.

This sequence joins TRBV2 and TRBJ2-7; either TRBD1 or TRBD2 may supply D (5 bases each). The length of the CDR3 is 13 residues. Germline V lookup: CDR1 SNHLY, CDR2 FYNNEI. V shed 2 bases and J shed 7 bases, with 12 bases lying between them. The CDR3 reads CASSEFVWGEQYF. CDR3 nucleotide sequence: TGTGCCAGCAGTGAATTCGTATGGGGGGAGCAGTACTTC.

V and J are TRBV27 and TRBJ1-2, with TRBD1 matching 7 bases. Germline lookup yields CDR1 MNHEY and CDR2 SMNVEV (reference sequence). The CDR3 spans 13 residues. Trimming took 2 bases from V and 5 from J; bases not matched to a gene: 2. In nucleotides, the CDR3 is TGTGCCAGCAGTTTACGACAGGGATATGGCTACACCTTC. The encoded protein is CASSLRQGYGYTF.

The count of this clone is one. This chain joins TRBV27 and TRBJ2-5, with 8 bases matching TRBD2. The CDR3 loop spans 14 amino acids. In germline, CDR1 is MNHEY, CDR2 SMNVEV (reference sequence). Germline trimming cut 2 bases from V and 5 bases from J; bases unmatched to any gene: 4. The CDR3 coding sequence is TGTGCCAGCAGTTTACGTGCTAGCGGGGAGACCCAGTACTTC. Translated: CASSLRASGETQYF.

The sample holds one count of this clone. This rearrangement joins TRBV7-6 to TRBJ1-1; D perhaps matches TRBD1 (5 bases). The CDR3 has 18 amino acids. V was shortened by 1 base and J by 4 bases, with 22 bases between the two germline ends. The germline CDR1 and CDR2 sequences are SGHVS and FNYEAQ. DNA for the CDR3: TGTGCCAGCAGCTTAGTTCCTGGGACCGCCAACTTCGGCACTGAAGCTTTCTTT. Residues: CASSLVPGTANFGTEAFF.

The CDR3, as DNA: TGCAGCGTCCTGACTAGCGGTACCTACGAGCAGTACTTC. It translates to CSVLTSGTYEQYF. The V and J genes are TRBV29-1 and TRBJ2-7, with 9 bases identical to TRBD2. With V trimmed by 6 bases and J by 2 bases, 5 bases remained unmatched. The CDR3 is made up of 13 amino acids. Germline V gene data show CDR1 as SQVTM and CDR2 as ANQGSEA.

V gene TRBV28 combines with J gene TRBJ2-1; 12 nucleotides align to TRBD2. This CDR3 is built from 16 residues. Germline CDR1 reads MDHEN; CDR2 reads SYDVKM. After removal of 2 bases from V and 9 bases from J, the junction contained 8 bases not matched to a gene. The CDR3 sequence: CASSLQLAGGPFEQFF. For the CDR3, the DNA is TGTGCCAGCAGTTTACAGCTAGCGGGAGGGCCCTTTGAGCAGTTCTTC.

This chain uses TRBV4-1 with TRBJ2-5; 8 bases agree with TRBD2. The CDR3 extends over 15 amino acids. The germline gives CDR1 MGHRA, CDR2 YSYEKL. V gave up 10 bases and J gave up 2 bases; unmatched junction bases: 12. CDR3 loop: CATSWSSGTQETQYF. CDR3 DNA: TGCGCCACGTCCTGGAGTAGCGGGACGCAAGAGACCCAGTACTTC.

The CDR3 DNA follows: TGTGCCAGCAGTATTGGAAACACCATATATTTT. Translation gives CASSIGNTIYF. The rearrangement joins TRBV25-1 to TRBJ1-3, with D hard to call. CDR3 length: 11 amino acids. Per germline, CDR1 MGHDK and CDR2 SYGVNS. V shed 5 bases and J shed 3 bases, with 2 bases lying between them.

The chain uses TRBV7-2 and TRBJ2-7; TRBD2 agrees at 13 bases. The CDR3 is made up of 17 amino acids. Germline-derived CDR1 and CDR2 are SGHTA and FQGNSA. Trimming cost V 5 bases and J 4 bases; bases outside gene matches: 11. The CDR3 bases are TGTGCCAGCAGCCAAGGACTAGCGGGAGTTAGCGGTTACGAGCAGTACTTC. It codes for CASSQGLAGVSGYEQYF.

V usage is TRBV7-9 and J usage is TRBJ1-1; D might be TRBD1 (6 bases). With 5 bases removed from V and 4 bases from J, the gap between germline ends came to 11 bases. The CDR3 loop spans 13 amino acids. The germline V gene encodes CDR1 SEHNR and CDR2 FQNEAQ (reference sequence). In nucleotides, the CDR3 is TGTGCCAGCAGCCTAAACAGGGTCACTGAAGCTTTCTTT. Encoded protein: CASSLNRVTEAFF.

This rearrangement joins TRBV27 to TRBJ2-5, with D perhaps matching TRBD2 (7 bases). The V gene lost 4 bases and the J gene lost 1 base, with 19 bases spanning the gap. Germline-derived CDR1 and CDR2 are MNHEY and SMNVEV (reference sequence). This CDR3 is 17 amino acids long. The CDR3 coding sequence is TGTGCCAGCAGTTATTTGGGGAAGGGGGGGAGCCAAGAGACCCAGTACTTC. Translation gives CASSYLGKGGSQETQYF.

CDR3 DNA: TGTGCCAGTAGTCCGGCAGGCTACAATGAGCAGTTCTTC. Its protein is CASSPAGYNEQFF. V and J are TRBV19 and TRBJ2-1; D unresolved. From germline, CDR1 is LNHDA and CDR2 SQIVND (reference sequence). The CDR3 runs 13 residues. V lost 5 bases and J 3 bases, leaving 8 bases between the germline ends.

This chain joins TRBV5-6 and TRBJ1-2, with D perhaps TRBD1 (6 bases). Trimming took 0 bases from V and 6 from J, leaving 9 bases between them. The CDR3 runs to 13 residues. The germline gives CDR1 SGHDT, CDR2 YYEEEE. The CDR3 spells CASSLGTVNGYTF. CDR3 coding DNA: TGTGCCAGCAGCTTGGGGACAGTTAATGGCTACACCTTC. The whole variable domain, remainder taken from reference TRBV5-6 and TRBJ1-2, is DAGVTQSPTHLIKTRGQQVTLRCSPKSGHDTVSWYQQALGQGPQFIFQYYEEEERQRGNFPDRFSGHQFPNYSSELNVNALLLGDSALYLCASSLGTVNGYTFGSGTRLTVV.

The chain has TRBV25-1 and TRBJ2-1, with D unresolved. V shed 5 bases and J shed 7 bases, with 3 bases lying between them. The CDR3 is made up of 10 amino acids. The germline CDR1 and CDR2 sequences are MGHDK and SYGVNS. CDR3 sequence: CASSQNEQFF. Here the CDR3 DNA reads TGTGCCAGCAGTCAGAATGAGCAGTTCTTC.

The rearrangement uses TRBV28 and TRBJ2-1; no definite D call. Trimming removed 3 bases from V and 2 bases from J, with 5 bases in between. This CDR3 has 13 residues. Germline CDR1 and CDR2: MDHEN and SYDVKM. The CDR3 region is CASSLAPYNEQFF. CDR3 DNA: TGTGCCAGCAGTTTGGCTCCCTACAATGAGCAGTTCTTC.

As regards this clone: The junction departs from germline at one end; a sequencing error may be responsible. The chain combines TRBV28 with TRBJ1-5; TRBD1 agrees at 10 bases. This CDR3 has 12 amino acids. Germline CDR1 MDHEN, CDR2 SYDVKM. CDR3 in DNA: TGTGCCAGCAGTTTTAGGGCCGGGACAGGGGCATTT. It translates to CASSFRAGTGAF.

The gene calls are TRBV7-9 and TRBJ1-2, with TRBD1 as a possible D gene (5 bases). V was pared by 1 base and J by 7 bases, with 13 bases between. This CDR3 has 14 amino acids. CDR1 is SEHNR and CDR2 is FQNEAQ in the germline V gene (reference sequence). The CDR3 reads CASSLDRDYSGYTF. In nucleotides, the CDR3 is TGTGCCAGCAGCTTAGACCGGGACTACTCTGGCTACACCTTC.

The CDR3: CASSLAGGPEQYF. Written as DNA, the CDR3 is TGTGCCAGCAGCCTAGCGGGAGGGCCAGAGCAGTACTTC. This sequence joins TRBV27 and TRBJ2-5, with 12 bases lining up with TRBD2. The CDR3 runs 13 residues. V shed 6 bases, J shed 11 bases, and the junction held 7 bases outside the gene matches. Looked up from germline, CDR1 is MNHEY and CDR2 is SMNVEV (reference sequence).

The chain links TRBV7-6 to TRBJ1-1; 7 nucleotides line up with TRBD1. The length of the CDR3 is 15 residues. With 0 bases clipped from V and 6 bases from J, the junction kept 7 bases outside the gene matches. CDR1 and CDR2 (germline): SGHVS, FNYEAQ. CDR3 DNA: TGTGCCAGCAGCTTAGCCCGACAGGGTAAGCCTGAAGCTTTCTTT. This gives the protein CASSLARQGKPEAFF.

The chain carries TRBV19 and TRBJ2-3; D not resolved. CDR1 is LNHDA and CDR2 is SQIVND in the germline V gene (reference sequence). V gave up 3 bases and J gave up 2 bases, with 18 bases separating them. There are 17 residues in the CDR3. In DNA form, the CDR3 reads TGTGCCAGTAGTATCTGGCCCTCAGAAGCAGTCACAGATACGCAGTATTTT. The encoded protein is CASSIWPSEAVTDTQYF.